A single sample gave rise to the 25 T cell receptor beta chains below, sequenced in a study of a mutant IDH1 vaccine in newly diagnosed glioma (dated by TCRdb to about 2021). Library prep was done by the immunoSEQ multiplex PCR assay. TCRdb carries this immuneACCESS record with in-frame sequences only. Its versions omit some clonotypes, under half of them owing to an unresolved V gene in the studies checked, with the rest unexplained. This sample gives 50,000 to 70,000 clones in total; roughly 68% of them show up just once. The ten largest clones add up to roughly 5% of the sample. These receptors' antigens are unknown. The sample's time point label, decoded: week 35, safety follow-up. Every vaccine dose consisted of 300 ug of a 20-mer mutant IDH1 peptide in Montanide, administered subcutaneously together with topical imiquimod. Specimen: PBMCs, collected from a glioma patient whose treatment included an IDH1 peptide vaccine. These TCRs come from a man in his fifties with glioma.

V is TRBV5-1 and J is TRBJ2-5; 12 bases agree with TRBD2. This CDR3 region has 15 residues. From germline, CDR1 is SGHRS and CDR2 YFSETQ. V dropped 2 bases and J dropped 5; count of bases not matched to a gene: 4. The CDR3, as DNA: TGCGCCAGCAGCTTCACTAGCGGGGGGCAGGAGACCCAGTACTTC. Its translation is CASSFTSGGQETQYF.

CDR3 loop: CASSSTGNYGYTF. In nucleotides, the CDR3 is TGTGCCAGCAGCTCGACAGGGAACTATGGCTACACCTTC. This chain joins TRBV11-2 and TRBJ1-2; 7 nucleotides line up with TRBD1. The CDR3 spans 13 residues. Looked up from germline, CDR1 is SGHAT and CDR2 is FQNNGV. With V trimmed by 4 bases and J by 2 bases, 1 base remained unmatched.

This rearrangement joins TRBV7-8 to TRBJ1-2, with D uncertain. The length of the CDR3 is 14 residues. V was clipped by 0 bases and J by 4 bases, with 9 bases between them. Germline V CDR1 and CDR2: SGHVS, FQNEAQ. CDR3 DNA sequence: TGTGCCAGCAGCTTAGCCACAGTGGGCTATGGCTACACCTTC. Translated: CASSLATVGYGYTF.

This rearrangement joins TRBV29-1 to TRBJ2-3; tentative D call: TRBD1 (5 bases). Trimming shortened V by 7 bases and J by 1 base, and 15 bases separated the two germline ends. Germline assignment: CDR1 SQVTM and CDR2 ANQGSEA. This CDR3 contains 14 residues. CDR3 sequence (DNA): TGCAGCGCCGAAGGGGCTTACGGCACAGATACGCAGTATTTT. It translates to CSAEGAYGTDTQYF.

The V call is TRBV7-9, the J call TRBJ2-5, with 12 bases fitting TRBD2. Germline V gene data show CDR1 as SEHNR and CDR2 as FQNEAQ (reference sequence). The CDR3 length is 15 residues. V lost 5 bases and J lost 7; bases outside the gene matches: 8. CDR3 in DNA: TGTGCCAGCAGCATCGGACTAGCGGGGCCGGGGACCCAGTACTTC. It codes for CASSIGLAGPGTQYF.

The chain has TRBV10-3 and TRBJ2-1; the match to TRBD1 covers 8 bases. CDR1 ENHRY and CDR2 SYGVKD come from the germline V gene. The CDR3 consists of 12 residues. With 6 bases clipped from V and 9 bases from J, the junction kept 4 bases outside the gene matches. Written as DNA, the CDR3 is TGTGCCATCAGCGGGACAGGAGTTGAGCAGTTCTTC. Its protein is CAISGTGVEQFF.

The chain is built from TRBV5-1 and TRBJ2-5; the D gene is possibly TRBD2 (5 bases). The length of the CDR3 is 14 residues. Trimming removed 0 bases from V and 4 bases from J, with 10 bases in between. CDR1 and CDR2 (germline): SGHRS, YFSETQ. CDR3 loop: CASSLAGNLETQYF. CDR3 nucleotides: TGCGCCAGCAGCTTGGCGGGGAACCTAGAGACCCAGTACTTC.

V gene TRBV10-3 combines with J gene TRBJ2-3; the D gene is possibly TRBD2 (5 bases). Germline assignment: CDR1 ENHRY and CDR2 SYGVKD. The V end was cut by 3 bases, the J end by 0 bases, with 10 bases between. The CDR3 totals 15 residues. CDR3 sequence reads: CAISDEGTSTDTQYF. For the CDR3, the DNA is TGTGCCATCAGTGATGAGGGCACTAGCACAGATACGCAGTATTTT.

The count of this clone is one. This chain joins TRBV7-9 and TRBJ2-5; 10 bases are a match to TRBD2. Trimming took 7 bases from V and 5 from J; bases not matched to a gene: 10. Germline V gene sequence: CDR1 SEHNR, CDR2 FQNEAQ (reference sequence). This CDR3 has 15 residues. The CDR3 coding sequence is TGTGCCAGCACCCAATTCAGCGGGGGGGCTGAGACCCAGTACTTC. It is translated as CASTQFSGGAETQYF.

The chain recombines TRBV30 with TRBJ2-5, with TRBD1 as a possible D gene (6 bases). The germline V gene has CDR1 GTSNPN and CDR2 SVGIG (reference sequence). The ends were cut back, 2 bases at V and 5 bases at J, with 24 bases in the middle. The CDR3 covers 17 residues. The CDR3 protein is CAWSPLQGRATGETQYF. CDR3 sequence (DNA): TGTGCCTGGAGTCCCCTCCAGGGGCGGGCGACGGGTGAGACCCAGTACTTC.

This CDR3 is CASSQGVGTGELFF. The CDR3 bases are TGTGCCAGCAGCCAAGGTGTCGGCACCGGGGAGCTGTTTTTT. The V gene is TRBV14, the J gene TRBJ2-2; no reliable D call. CDR1 is SGHDN, CDR2 FVKESK, per germline. There are 14 residues in the CDR3. V lost 1 base and J lost 4, with 7 bases in between.

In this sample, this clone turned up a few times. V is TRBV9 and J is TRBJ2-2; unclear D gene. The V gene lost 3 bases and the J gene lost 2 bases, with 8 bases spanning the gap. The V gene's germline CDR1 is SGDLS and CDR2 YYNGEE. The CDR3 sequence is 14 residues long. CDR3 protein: CASSDRTNTGELFF. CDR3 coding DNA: TGTGCCAGCAGCGACCGGACCAACACCGGGGAGCTGTTTTTT.

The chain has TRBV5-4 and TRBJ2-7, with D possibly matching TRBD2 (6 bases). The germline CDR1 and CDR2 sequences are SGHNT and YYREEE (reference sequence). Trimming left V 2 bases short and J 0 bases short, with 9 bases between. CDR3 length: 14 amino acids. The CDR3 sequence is CASSFGGVSYEQYF. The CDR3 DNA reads TGTGCCAGCAGCTTCGGCGGGGTCTCCTACGAGCAGTACTTC.

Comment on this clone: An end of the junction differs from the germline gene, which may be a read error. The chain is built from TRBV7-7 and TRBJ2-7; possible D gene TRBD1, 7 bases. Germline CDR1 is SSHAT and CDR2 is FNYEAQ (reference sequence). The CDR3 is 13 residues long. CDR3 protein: CASSLAGGFEQYF. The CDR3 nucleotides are TGTGCTAGCAGCTTAGCAGGGGGGTTCGAGCAGTACTTC.

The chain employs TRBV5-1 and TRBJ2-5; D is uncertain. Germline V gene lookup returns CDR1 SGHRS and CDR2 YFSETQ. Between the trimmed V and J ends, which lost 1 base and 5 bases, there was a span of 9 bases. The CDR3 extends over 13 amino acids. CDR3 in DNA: TGCGCCAGCAGCTTGCCTCCCGAGGAGACCCAGTACTTC. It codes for CASSLPPEETQYF.

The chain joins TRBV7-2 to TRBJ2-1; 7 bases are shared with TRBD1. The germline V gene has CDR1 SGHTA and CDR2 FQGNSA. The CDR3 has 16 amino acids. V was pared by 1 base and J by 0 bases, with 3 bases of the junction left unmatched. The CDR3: CASSLVAGGSYNEQFF. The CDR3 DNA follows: TGTGCCAGCAGCTTAGTGGCAGGGGGCTCCTACAATGAGCAGTTCTTC.

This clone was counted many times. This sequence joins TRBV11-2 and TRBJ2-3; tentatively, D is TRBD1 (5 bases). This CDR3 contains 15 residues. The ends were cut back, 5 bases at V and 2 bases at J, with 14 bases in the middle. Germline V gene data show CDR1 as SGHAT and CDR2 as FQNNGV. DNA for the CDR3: TGTGCCAGCAGCCCGAGCGAAGGGGTCACAGATACGCAGTATTTT. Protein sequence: CASSPSEGVTDTQYF.

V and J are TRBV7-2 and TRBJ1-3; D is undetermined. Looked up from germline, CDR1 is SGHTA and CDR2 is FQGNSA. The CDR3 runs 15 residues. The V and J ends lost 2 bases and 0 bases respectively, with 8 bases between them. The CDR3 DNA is TGTGCCAGCAGCTTACAGGAGAGCTCTGGAAACACCATATATTTT. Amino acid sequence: CASSLQESSGNTIYF. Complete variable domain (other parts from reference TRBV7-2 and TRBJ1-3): GAGVSQSPSNKVTEKGKDVELRCDPISGHTALYWYRQSLGQGLEFLIYFQGNSAPDKSGLPSDRFSAERTGGSVSTLTIQRTQQEDSAVYLCASSLQESSGNTIYFGEGSWLTVV.

CDR3 DNA: TGTGCCAGCAGCGTAGATAGCTCCTATAATTCACCCCTCCACTTT. Protein: CASSVDSSYNSPLHF. V is TRBV9 and J is TRBJ1-6; D gene uncertain. The CDR3 is made up of 15 amino acids. CDR1 is SGDLS, CDR2 YYNGEE, per germline. Trimming cost V 0 bases and J 0 bases, with 4 bases left between them. Looking up the rest from reference TRBV9 and TRBJ1-6 gives the full variable domain: DSGVTQTPKHLITATGQRVTLRCSPRSGDLSVYWYQQSLDQGLQFLIQYYNGEERAKGNILERFSAQQFPDLHSELNLSSLELGDSALYFCASSVDSSYNSPLHFGNGTRLTVT.

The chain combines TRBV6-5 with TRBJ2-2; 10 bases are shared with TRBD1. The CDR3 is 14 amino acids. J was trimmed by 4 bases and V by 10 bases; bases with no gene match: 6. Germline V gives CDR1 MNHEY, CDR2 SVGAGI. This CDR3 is CATRTGGTTGELFF. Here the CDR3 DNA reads TGTGCCACAAGGACAGGGGGGACCACCGGGGAGCTGTTTTTT.

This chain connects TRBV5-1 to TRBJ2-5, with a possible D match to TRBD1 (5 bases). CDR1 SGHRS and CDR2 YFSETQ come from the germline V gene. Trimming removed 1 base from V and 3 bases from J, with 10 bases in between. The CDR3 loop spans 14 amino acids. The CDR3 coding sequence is TGCGCCAGCAGCTTGTTTGTCAGGGAAGAGACCCAGTACTTC. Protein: CASSLFVREETQYF.

The CDR3 DNA reads TGTGCCAGCAGGATGACAGGGAGGAATGAAAAACTGTTTTTT. This encodes CASRMTGRNEKLFF. The chain carries TRBV7-2 and TRBJ1-4; 7 bases fit TRBD1. The length of the CDR3 is 14 residues. Germline V gene sequence: CDR1 SGHTA, CDR2 FQGNSA. Unmatched junction bases numbered 6, after V lost 6 bases and J lost 5 bases.

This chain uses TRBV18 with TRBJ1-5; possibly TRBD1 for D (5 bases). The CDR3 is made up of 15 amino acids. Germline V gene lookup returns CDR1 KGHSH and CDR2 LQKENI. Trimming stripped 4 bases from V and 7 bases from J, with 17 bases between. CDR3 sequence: CASSQSNLGQQPQHF. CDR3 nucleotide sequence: TGTGCCAGCTCACAATCAAACCTGGGGCAACAGCCCCAGCATTTT.

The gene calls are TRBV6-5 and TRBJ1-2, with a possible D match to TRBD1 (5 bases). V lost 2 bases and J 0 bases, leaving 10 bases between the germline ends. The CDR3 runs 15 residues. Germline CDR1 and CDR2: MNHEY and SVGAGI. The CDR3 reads CASSYGATSNYGYTF. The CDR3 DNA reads TGTGCCAGCAGTTACGGGGCCACCTCTAACTATGGCTACACCTTC.

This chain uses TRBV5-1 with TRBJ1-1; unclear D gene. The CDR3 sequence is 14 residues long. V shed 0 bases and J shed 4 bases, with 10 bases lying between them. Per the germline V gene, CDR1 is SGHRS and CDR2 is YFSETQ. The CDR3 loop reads CASSLGAEGTEAFF. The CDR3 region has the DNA TGCGCCAGCAGCTTGGGGGCAGAGGGCACTGAAGCTTTCTTT.